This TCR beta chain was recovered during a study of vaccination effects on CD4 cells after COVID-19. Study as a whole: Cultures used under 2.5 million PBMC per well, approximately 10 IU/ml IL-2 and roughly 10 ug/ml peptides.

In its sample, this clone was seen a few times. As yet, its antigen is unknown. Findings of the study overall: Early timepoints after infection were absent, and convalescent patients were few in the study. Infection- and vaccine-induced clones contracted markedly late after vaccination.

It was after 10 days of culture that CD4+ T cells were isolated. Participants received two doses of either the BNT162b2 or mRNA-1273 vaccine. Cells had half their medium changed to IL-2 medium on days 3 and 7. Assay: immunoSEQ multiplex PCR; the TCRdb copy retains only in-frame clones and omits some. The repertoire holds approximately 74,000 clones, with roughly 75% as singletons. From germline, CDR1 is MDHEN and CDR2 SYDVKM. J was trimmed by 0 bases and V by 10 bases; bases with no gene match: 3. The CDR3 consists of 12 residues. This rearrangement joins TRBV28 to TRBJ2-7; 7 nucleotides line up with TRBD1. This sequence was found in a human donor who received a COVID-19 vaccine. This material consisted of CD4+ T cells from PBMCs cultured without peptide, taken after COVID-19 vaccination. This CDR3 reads CATRQGSYEQYV. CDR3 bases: TGTGCCACGAGACAGGGCTCCTACGAGCAGTACGTC.